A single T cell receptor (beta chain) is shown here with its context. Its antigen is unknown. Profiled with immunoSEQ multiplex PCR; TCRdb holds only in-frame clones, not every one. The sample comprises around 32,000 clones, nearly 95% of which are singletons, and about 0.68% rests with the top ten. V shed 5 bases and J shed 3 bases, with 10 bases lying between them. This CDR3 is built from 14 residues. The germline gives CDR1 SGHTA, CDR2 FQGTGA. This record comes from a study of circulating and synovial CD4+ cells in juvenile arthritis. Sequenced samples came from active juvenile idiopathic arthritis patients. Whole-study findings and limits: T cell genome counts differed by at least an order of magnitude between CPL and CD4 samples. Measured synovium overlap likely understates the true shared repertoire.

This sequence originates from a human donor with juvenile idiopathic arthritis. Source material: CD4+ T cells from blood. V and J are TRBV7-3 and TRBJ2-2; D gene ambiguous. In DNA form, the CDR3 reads TGTGCCAGCAGCCCCACCGGGTACACCGGGGAGCTGTTTTTT. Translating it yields CASSPTGYTGELFF.